This TCR beta chain was identified during a study of beta chain features in type 1 diabetes (dated by TCRdb to the late 2010s). General notes on the study: Mean age, gender distribution, total cell number and subset yield were not different between patients and healthy donors. In the study, TCRB repertoires of sorted circulating CD4+ T cell subsets from recently diagnosed type 1 diabetes patients were compared with those of matched healthy donors. Naive and central memory subsets were obtained from all 30 or so donors, but regulatory and stem cell-like memory subsets were isolated from only 8 patients and 8 healthy donors. A total of around 110,000,000 sorted cells were examined across all samples, and RNA yield correlated strongly with the number of cells per subset.

Each donor gave one peripheral blood draw, averaging approximately 0.12 L, which was collected into heparinised tubes. A BD FACSAria II and a panel including CD45RO, CCR7, CD25, CD127, CD95 and CD27 were used to sort naive, central memory, regulatory and stem cell-like memory CD4+ T cells. All sorted populations exceeded 95% purity. PBMCs were isolated immediately by Lymphoprep density gradient centrifugation and stained directly without culture. Samples were stained and sorted in pairs, with one healthy donor and one patient per experiment, so that batch effects were minimized. The entire amount of isolated RNA was reverse transcribed using the High Capacity cDNA Reverse Transcription Kit, so the sequenced TCRB transcripts were expressed ones. Stem cell-like memory T cell samples underwent survey-depth immunoSEQ sequencing, averaging roughly 1 million total reads per sample. After sorted cells were lysed in RLT buffer, RNA was extracted with DNase-treated RNeasy Micro or Mini kits, with the choice depending on cell number. To prevent cross-contamination, each cell subset was processed individually, whereas patient and healthy donor samples were processed jointly. Using the immunoSEQ multiplex PCR, TCRB sequences were amplified from cDNA into 87-bp fragments spanning the CDR3 region. Amplicons were sequenced on the Illumina HiSeq platform. The original methods were these. PCR bias was computationally corrected using synthetic template baselines, reads within Hamming distance 2 were collapsed, and singletons that could not be merged were discarded. Reads were aligned against IMGT so that V, D and J genes, CDR3 length and insertions or deletions at six rearrangement sites could be assigned. Clonotype counts were normalized to sorted cell number within each subset before computing true diversity and Gini coefficients with the tcR R package. The overlap coefficient, calculated on TCRB nucleotide sequences, was used to measure repertoire sharing. In TCRdb, the immuneACCESS table is reduced to in-frame sequences with V and J assigned. These tables do not hold every clone; where another copy was compared, an unresolved V gene accounts for under half, and the others remain unexplained. V and J calls and clone size are those listed in that table; D and trimming were worked out from the DNA. The sample table holds approximately 120,000 clones, of which 40% were seen once. The top ten hold less than 0.08% of the sample.

Overall study results and their limits: Only small numbers of individuals were included in the HLA sub-analyses, which left unresolved whether HLA type had any influence on TCRB rearrangement. Because cDNA rather than genomic DNA was sequenced, highly expressing activated cells could have been over-represented, although no difference in activation and CD3 levels was found between groups. Naive, central memory and regulatory TCRB repertoires appeared more similar among patients than among healthy donors. Fewer insertions and more nucleotide deletions at VDJ recombination sites were observed in patients with type 1 diabetes, implying thymic rearrangement abnormalities. In all four CD4+ subsets, TCRB CDR3 length was moderately but significantly shorter in type 1 diabetes patients. PCR may preferentially amplify shorter templates, but because patient and control samples were amplified and corrected together, any resulting skew would affect both groups equally.

This clone came up once. Its cognate antigen has yet to be identified. No base-level quality is on record; no much larger clone is a single base apart. From a lookup of the germline V gene (reference sequence), CDR1 and CDR2 are SGHAT and FQDESV. Between the V and J ends, shortened by 0 bases and 10 bases respectively, the junction contains 15 bases. From cysteine to phenylalanine, the CDR3 is 14 amino acids long. The DNA shown is the 42-base CDR3, in frame from base 1. The specimen was stem cell memory CD4+ T cells from blood. Explained via the paper, the cell subset or site label denotes: stem cell-like memory CD4+ T cells. The rearrangement joined TRBV11-1 to TRBJ1-1; the D region possibly corresponds to TRBD1 (6 bases align). The sequence derives from a young woman in good health. The CDR3 here reads CASSLAHVRGTAFF. The sequenced DNA is TGTGCCAGCAGCTTAGCACACGTGAGGGGGACAGCTTTCTTT. This CDR3, with the reference TRBV11-1 and TRBJ1-1 proteins standing in past its ends, gives the full variable domain EAEVAQSPRYKITEKSQAVAFWCDPISGHATLYWYRQILGQGPELLVQFQDESVVDDSQLPKDRFSAERLKGVDSTLKIQPAELGDSAMYLCASSLAHVRGTAFFGQGTRLTVV.